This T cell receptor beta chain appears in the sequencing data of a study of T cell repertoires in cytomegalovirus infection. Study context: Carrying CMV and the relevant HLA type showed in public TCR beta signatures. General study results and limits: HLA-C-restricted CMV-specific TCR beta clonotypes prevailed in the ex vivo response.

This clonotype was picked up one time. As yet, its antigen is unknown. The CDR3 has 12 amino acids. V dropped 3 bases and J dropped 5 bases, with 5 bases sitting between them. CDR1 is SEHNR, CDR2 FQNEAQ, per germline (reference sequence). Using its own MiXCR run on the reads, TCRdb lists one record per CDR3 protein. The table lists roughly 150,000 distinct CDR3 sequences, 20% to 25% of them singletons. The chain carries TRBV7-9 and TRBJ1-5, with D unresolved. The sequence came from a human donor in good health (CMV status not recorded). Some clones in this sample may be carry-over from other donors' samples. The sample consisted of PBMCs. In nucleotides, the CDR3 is TGTGCCAGCAGCTTCCAGGATCAGCCCCAGCATTTT. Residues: CASSFQDQPQHF.